The 14 T cell receptor beta chains below were found in one sample sequenced in a study of T cells expressing NK-cell markers. Reanalyzing the 5' RACE reads, TCRdb keeps one entry per CDR3 protein, without DNA. Its table lists 350,000 to 400,000 distinct CDR3 sequences. Sequences were obtained from blood T cells: a sorted CD56 or NKG2C T cell subset, CD4+ or CD8+ T cells, or bulk PBMC T cells (not recorded which). These TCRs come from a woman aged 45-65 years in good health.

The V call is TRBV5-1, the J call TRBJ2-1; the D call of TRBD2 rests on TCRdb alone, since no DNA is present to check it. The CDR3 has 19 amino acids. Germline V CDR1 and CDR2: SGHRS, YFSETQ. CDR3 in amino acids: CANSATSGRAVGSYNEQFF. Using reference TRBV5-1 and TRBJ2-1 for the parts outside the CDR3, the full variable domain is KAGVTQTPRYLIKTRGQQVTLSCSPISGHRSVSWYQQTPGQGLQFLFEYFSETQRNKGNFPGRFSGRQFSNSRSEMNVSTLELGDSALYLCANSATSGRAVGSYNEQFFGPGTRLTVL.

The chain combines TRBV9 with TRBJ1-4; TCRdb's D call, TRBD1, is unchecked because there is no DNA. In germline, CDR1 is SGDLS, CDR2 YYNGEE. CDR3 length equals 15 residues. The CDR3 spells CASSVSGTENEKLFF.

The V and J genes are TRBV15 and TRBJ1-1. The CDR3 totals 20 residues. Germline V gene lookup returns CDR1 LNHNV and CDR2 YYDKDF (reference sequence). CDR3 residues: CATSIKTAEAGRPMNTEAFF.

The gene calls are TRBV5-1 and TRBJ2-7; TCRdb outputs TRBD1, but without DNA this stays unchecked. The CDR3 covers 16 residues. In germline, CDR1 is SGHRS, CDR2 YFSETQ. The CDR3: CASSIAPPGQDYEQYF. Using reference TRBV5-1 and TRBJ2-7 for the parts outside the CDR3, the full variable domain is KAGVTQTPRYLIKTRGQQVTLSCSPISGHRSVSWYQQTPGQGLQFLFEYFSETQRNKGNFPGRFSGRQFSNSRSEMNVSTLELGDSALYLCASSIAPPGQDYEQYFGPGTRLTVT.

CDR3 protein: CSATGSAGAIYNEQFF. V usage is TRBV20-1 and J usage is TRBJ2-1; without DNA, the TCRdb call of TRBD2 cannot be checked. Per germline, CDR1 DFQATT and CDR2 SNEGSKA (reference sequence). The CDR3 is made up of 16 amino acids.

This rearrangement joins TRBV7-8 to TRBJ2-1; TCRdb outputs TRBD2, but without DNA this stays unchecked. The CDR3 sequence is 17 residues long. Per germline, CDR1 SGHVS and CDR2 FQNEAQ. CDR3 amino acids: CASSLKGPGLDYNEQFF.

The chain couples TRBV6-6 to TRBJ2-5; absent DNA, TCRdb's TRBD2 call cannot be checked. Germline lookup yields CDR1 MNHNY and CDR2 SVGAGI (reference sequence). The CDR3 runs 13 residues. CDR3 residues: CASSRTSSETQYF.

V usage is TRBV5-1 and J usage is TRBJ2-3. The CDR3 extends over 16 amino acids. Per the germline V gene, CDR1 is SGHRS and CDR2 is YFSETQ. The CDR3: CASSLGPVWFTDTQYF.

The V call is TRBV3-1, the J call TRBJ2-2; the TRBD1 assignment by TCRdb is unverifiable without DNA. Per germline, CDR1 LGHDT and CDR2 YNNKEL (reference sequence). The CDR3 sequence is 19 residues long. This CDR3 is CASSQDLSMGQADTGELFF.

The J gene is TRBJ2-5, the V gene TRBV28; TCRdb outputs TRBD1, but without DNA this stays unchecked. Germline lookup yields CDR1 MDHEN and CDR2 SYDVKM. The CDR3 contains 14 residues. CDR3 region: CASSPPGQGETQYF. The full variable domain, completed using reference TRBV28 and TRBJ2-5, is DVKVTQSSRYLVKRTGEKVFLECVQDMDHENMFWYRQDPGLGLRLIYFSYDVKMKEKGDIPEGYSVSREKKERFSLILESASTNQTSMYLCASSPPGQGETQYFGPGTRLLVL.

This chain joins TRBV6-5 and TRBJ1-2. The CDR3 length is 12 residues. Germline CDR1 MNHEY, CDR2 SVGAGI. CDR3 sequence reads: CASSYRVGGYTF.

The chain carries TRBV7-6 and TRBJ1-5; TCRdb's D call of TRBD1 is untestable without DNA. Per the germline V gene, CDR1 is SGHVS and CDR2 is FNYEAQ. This CDR3 spans 15 amino acids. The CDR3 region is CASSLEDRDNQPQHF.

The chain employs TRBV11-1 and TRBJ1-1; TCRdb's D gene call, TRBD1, goes unchecked for lack of DNA. The CDR3 is 13 residues long. Germline assignment: CDR1 SGHAT and CDR2 FQDESV (reference sequence). This CDR3 is CASSRDTTAEAFF.

The rearrangement joins TRBV20-1 to TRBJ2-7; the TRBD1 assignment by TCRdb is unverifiable without DNA. The CDR3 has 13 amino acids. Germline CDR1 is DFQATT and CDR2 is SNEGSKA (reference sequence). The CDR3: CSARGTGPYEQYF.